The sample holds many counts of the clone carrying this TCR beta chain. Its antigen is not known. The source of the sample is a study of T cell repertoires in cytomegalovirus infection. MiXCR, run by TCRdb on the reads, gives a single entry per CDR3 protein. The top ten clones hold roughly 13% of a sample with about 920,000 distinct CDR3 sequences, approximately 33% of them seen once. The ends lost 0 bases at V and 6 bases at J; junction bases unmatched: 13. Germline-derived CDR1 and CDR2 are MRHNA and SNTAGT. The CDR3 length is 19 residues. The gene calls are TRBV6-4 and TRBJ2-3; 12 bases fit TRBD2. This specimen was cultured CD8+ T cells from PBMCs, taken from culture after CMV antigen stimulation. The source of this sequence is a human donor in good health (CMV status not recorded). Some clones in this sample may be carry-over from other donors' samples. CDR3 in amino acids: CASSDSRGPSGGAGDTQYF. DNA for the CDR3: TGTGCCAGCAGTGACTCGAGGGGGCCTAGCGGGGGGGCCGGGGATACGCAGTATTTT.